What follows are 10 T cell receptor beta chains derived from one specimen sequenced in a study of blood T cells in healthy people across ages (dated by TCRdb to the mid-2010s). The library was generated by 5' RACE. Sequencing instrument: Illumina HiSeq 2500. The second PCR ran for roughly 6 to 11 cycles and used a J-beta primer mix along with a sample-barcoded 5' primer. The public reads were quality trimmed at Q25 with fastp and then assembled into clones with MiXCR by TCRdb, keeping productive beta chains. All rows with the same CDR3 protein become a single entry with the most common DNA and genes. The sample table holds 800,000 to 950,000 distinct CDR3 sequences, of which almost 30% were seen once. The ten largest clones take up about 10% of the sample. This sample also belongs to another study, concerning T cells of mothers and their children.

Sequencing input: blood. Receptor source: a woman aged 40 to 50 in good health.

The rearrangement joins TRBV28 to TRBJ1-1; TRBD1 agrees at 7 bases. V shed 1 base, J shed 5 bases, and the junction held 10 bases outside the gene matches. CDR1 MDHEN and CDR2 SYDVKM come from the germline V gene. The CDR3 has 16 residues. CDR3 amino acids: CASSLSGAGGSTEAFF. CDR3 nucleotide sequence: TGTGCCAGCAGTTTATCCGGGGCAGGGGGAAGTACTGAAGCTTTCTTT.

This clonotype turned up a few times. The chain employs TRBV20-1 and TRBJ2-4; TRBD1 matches at 9 bases. After removal of 0 bases from V and 13 bases from J, the junction contained 13 bases not matched to a gene. Germline CDR1 is DFQATT and CDR2 is SNEGSKA (reference sequence). CDR3 length: 15 amino acids. The CDR3 loop is CSARDLPDRGNEQYF. Written as DNA, the CDR3 is TGCAGTGCTAGAGATCTGCCGGACAGGGGTAATGAGCAGTACTTC.

In this sample, this clonotype turned up many times. V usage is TRBV5-1 and J usage is TRBJ2-1; TRBD1 matches at 7 bases. The CDR3 runs 17 residues. V trimming: 0 bases; J trimming: 5 bases; junction bases outside the gene matches: 11. Germline V gives CDR1 SGHRS, CDR2 YFSETQ. CDR3 sequence reads: CASSLAPTGQPNNEQFF. Here the CDR3 DNA reads TGCGCCAGCAGCTTGGCCCCGACGGGACAGCCGAACAATGAGCAGTTCTTC.

This clonotype was observed many times. The V gene is TRBV9, the J gene TRBJ2-5, with 8 bases lining up with TRBD2. CDR3 size: 15 residues. The V gene's germline CDR1 is SGDLS and CDR2 YYNGEE. Unmatched junction bases numbered 4, after V lost 1 base and J lost 2 bases. CDR3 nucleotide sequence: TGTGCCAGCAGCGTATTAGCGGGGCGACAAGAGACCCAGTACTTC. This codes for CASSVLAGRQETQYF.

This clonotype was detected many times. The CDR3 is CAGGESSYEQYF. CDR3 nucleotides: TGTGCCGGAGGTGAAAGTAGCTACGAGCAGTACTTC. V and J are TRBV7-9 and TRBJ2-7; D may be TRBD2 (5 bases). CDR1 is SEHNR and CDR2 is FQNEAQ in the germline V gene (reference sequence). Trimming took 11 bases from V and 3 from J, leaving 14 bases between them. This CDR3 is 12 amino acids long.

The CDR3 protein is CASSYGGLLNEQFF. CDR3 bases: TGTGCCAGCAGCTATGGGGGGCTACTCAATGAGCAGTTCTTC. The chain has TRBV7-2 and TRBJ2-1, with D tentatively TRBD1 or TRBD2 (6 bases each). Germline V gene sequence: CDR1 SGHTA, CDR2 FQGNSA. The CDR3 covers 14 residues. V gave up 4 bases and J gave up 6 bases, with 13 bases separating them.

The rearrangement uses TRBV3-1 and TRBJ1-4; D is unresolved. CDR1 and CDR2 from the germline V gene are LGHDT and YNNKEL (reference sequence). The CDR3 spans 15 residues. V was shortened by 0 bases and J by 0 bases, with 5 bases between the two germline ends. The CDR3 region is CASSQDRATNEKLFF. The DNA for the CDR3 is TGTGCCAGCAGCCAAGATAGGGCAACTAATGAAAAACTGTTTTTT.

This clonotype was recorded a few times. The V call is TRBV20-1, the J call TRBJ2-3; the D gene is possibly TRBD1 (6 bases). The CDR3 sequence is 15 residues long. Looked up from germline, CDR1 is DFQATT and CDR2 is SNEGSKA (reference sequence). V dropped 5 bases and J dropped 5 bases, with 20 bases sitting between them. This CDR3 reads CSAPQGSVSRDTQYF. The CDR3 coding sequence is TGCAGTGCTCCCCAGGGGAGCGTTAGCCGAGATACGCAGTATTTT.

The sample holds one count of this clonotype. V is TRBV15 and J is TRBJ2-7; 8 bases are a match to TRBD1. With the DNA end fitting TRBJ2-5 better, the J assignment may be wrong. This CDR3 is built from 15 residues. The germline gives CDR1 LNHNV, CDR2 YYDKDF (reference sequence). The CDR3 reads CATSRELTGVETQYF. The CDR3 coding sequence is TGTGCCACCAGCAGAGAGTTGACAGGGGTCGAGACCCAGTACTTC.

The CDR3 region has the DNA TGCGCCAGCAGCTTGAGAGCAGCCGGGGACACTGAAGCTTTCTTT. This sequence encodes CASSLRAAGDTEAFF. The gene calls are TRBV5-1 and TRBJ1-1; D not resolved. Germline CDR1 and CDR2: SGHRS and YFSETQ. This CDR3 has 15 residues. Trimming removed 1 base at V and 3 bases at J, with 13 bases between.